This TCR beta chain was sequenced during a study of blood T cell repertoires in COVID-19. Study context: Samples came from the United States, Italy and Spain, spanning acute and convalescent COVID-19. From T cells, B-cell-depleted T cells, or PBMCs came the material, which was cDNA or gDNA.

The CDR3 is made up of 14 amino acids. CDR1 MNHNY and CDR2 SVGAGI come from the germline V gene (reference sequence). V shed 7 bases and J shed 0 bases, with 9 bases lying between them. As processed by the authors: Using reference gene primer amplification, nucleated cell counts were estimated. Using immunoSEQ multiplex PCR, the repertoire was profiled, and TCRdb retains in-frame clones only, with some absent. V, J and clone size are those of that table, while D and trimming were read from the DNA. The sample lists about 230,000 clones, over 80% occurring once. Sequenced: peripheral blood. The receptor was derived from a woman aged 65 to 85 with active or convalescent COVID-19. This chain links TRBV6-6 with TRBJ1-4; no clear D gene. The CDR3 spells CASKRGATNEKLFF. The CDR3 coding sequence is TGTGCCAGCAAGAGAGGAGCAACTAATGAAAAACTGTTTTTT.